One sample yielded the 20 T cell receptor beta chains listed below, sequenced in a study of T cells in women clearing cervical HPV infection (dated by TCRdb to between 2018 and 2020). Library generation was performed with the immunoSEQ multiplex PCR assay. TCRdb took over this immuneACCESS table, retaining in-frame rearrangements with V and J assigned. Such tables are incomplete; in checked studies, under half of the missing clones stem from an unresolved V gene, and the remainder is unexplained. For this sample, the table gives about 25,000 clones. Roughly 6.8% of the sample lies in the top ten. Sequences were obtained from blood buffy coat. The source of these receptors is a woman aged 18 to 75 with a cervical HPV16 infection that either progressed to CIN3+ or cleared (not recorded which).

A word on this clone: The read falls 3 residues short of the CDR3 end, and the missing part is taken from the germline J gene. This chain connects TRBV2 to TRBJ2-1, with 8 bases matching TRBD1. Germline CDR1 and CDR2: SNHLY and FYNNEI. The CDR3 covers 13 residues. V dropped 7 bases and J dropped 5; count of bases not matched to a gene: 4. The CDR3 bases that were read are TGTGCCAGCACTAGGACAGGGAACAATGAG. The encoded protein is CASTRTGNNE. The whole CDR3 sequence reads CASTRTGNNEQFF.

On this clone itself: The read falls 3 residues short of the CDR3 end, and the missing part is taken from the germline J gene. This chain connects TRBV2 to TRBJ1-1, with TRBD1 identical over 10 bases. The V gene end was trimmed by 5 bases and the J gene end by 0 bases; junction bases not matched to a gene: 9. There are 17 residues in the CDR3. Germline V gives CDR1 SNHLY, CDR2 FYNNEI. The CDR3 is CASSLREGQGLNTEAFF. Incomplete CDR3 DNA: TGTGCCAGCAGTCTCAGGGAGGGACAGGGGTTGAACACTGAA. Full variable domain (remainder filled in from reference TRBV2 and TRBJ1-1): EPEVTQTPSHQVTQMGQEVILRCVPISNHLYFYWYRQILGQKVEFLVSFYNNEISEKSEIFDDQFSVERPDGSNFTLKIRSTKLEDSAMYFCASSLREGQGLNTEAFFGQGTRLTVV.

In the case of this clone: The read halts 3 residues ahead of the CDR3 end, with the missing end drawn from the germline J gene. The genes are TRBV11-2 and TRBJ2-3; the D gene is possibly TRBD2 (5 bases). CDR1 SGHAT and CDR2 FQNNGV come from the germline V gene. This CDR3 is 11 amino acids long. This CDR3 is CASSLRGTQYF. The DNA read from the CDR3 is TGTGCCAGCAGTCTAAGAGGGACG.

Points on this clone: The read halts 3 residues ahead of the CDR3 end, with the missing end drawn from the germline J gene. The J gene is TRBJ2-3, the V gene TRBV7-2; D may be TRBD2 (6 bases). CDR1 and CDR2 from the germline V gene are SGHTA and FQGNSA. This CDR3 region has 12 residues. The ends were cut back, 5 bases at V and 5 bases at J, with 8 bases in the middle. The covered CDR3 bases are TGTGCCAGCAGCCGAGCGGGAGATACG. As protein: CASSRAGDT. The whole CDR3 region reads CASSRAGDTQYF.

A word on this clone: The sequenced fragment ends 3 residues before the CDR3 boundary, so the rest is inferred from the germline J gene. This rearrangement joins TRBV10-3 to TRBJ1-5; D unresolved. Germline CDR1 and CDR2: ENHRY and SYGVKD. V was trimmed by 2 bases and J by 1 base, leaving 9 bases between them. The CDR3 is made up of 15 amino acids. The CDR3 here is CAISEVGSSNQPQHF. Partial CDR3 DNA: TGTGCCATCAGTGAGGTAGGGTCGAGCAATCAGCCC.

This CDR3 is CSARDYSYNSPLHF. Incomplete CDR3 DNA: TGCAGTGCTAGAGACTACAGTTATAATTCACCC. This rearrangement joins TRBV20-1 to TRBJ1-6, with no clear D. The sequence runs out 3 residues before the end of the CDR3; the remainder is reconstructed from the germline J gene. The CDR3 is 14 residues long. V dropped 0 bases and J dropped 4 bases, with 7 bases sitting between them. Germline assignment: CDR1 DFQATT and CDR2 SNEGSKA (reference sequence).

Worth noting for this clone: The read ends 3 residues shy of where the CDR3 ends; the end is completed using the germline J gene. The V call is TRBV20-1, the J call TRBJ1-4, with 10 bases matching TRBD1. Germline V CDR1 and CDR2: DFQATT, SNEGSKA (reference sequence). The V and J ends lost 7 bases and 7 bases, in that order; junction bases with no gene match: 6. The CDR3 runs 13 residues. CDR3 DNA, as far as it was read: TGCAGTGGGGTGGGACAGGGGACTGAAAAA. Translating it yields CSGVGQGTEK. The whole CDR3 protein is CSGVGQGTEKLFF.

Turning to this clone: From the germline J gene comes the end of the CDR3, since the read stops 3 residues before it. The chain recombines TRBV19 with TRBJ2-7; D remains unclear. The V end lost 5 bases, the J end lost 0 bases, and 8 bases lay between the germline ends. The CDR3 consists of 13 residues. Per germline, CDR1 LNHDA and CDR2 SQIVND (reference sequence). CDR3 bases read: TGTGCCAGTAGTCACCAGTTCTCCTACGAG. Protein: CASSHQFSYE. The full CDR3 reads CASSHQFSYEQYF.

Note on this clone: Coverage ceases 3 residues before the CDR3 finishes, and the germline J gene fills in the end. The rearrangement uses TRBV7-2 and TRBJ2-7; weak D call: TRBD1 (5 bases). The CDR3 is made up of 14 amino acids. Germline lookup yields CDR1 SGHTA and CDR2 FQGNSA. The V end was cut by 5 bases, the J end by 3 bases, with 14 bases between. The CDR3 bases that were read are TGTGCCAGCAGCCTGAACCAGGGCGACTACGAG. It yields the protein CASSLNQGDYE. The CDR3, in full, reads CASSLNQGDYEQYF.

Regarding this clone: The CDR3 goes on 3 residues after the read ends, and that part is filled in from the germline J gene. This chain uses TRBV20-1 with TRBJ2-3; 9 bases match TRBD2. V lost 1 base, J lost 1 base, and 6 bases stayed unmatched. Germline V gene sequence: CDR1 DFQATT, CDR2 SNEGSKA (reference sequence). The length of the CDR3 is 16 residues. CDR3 DNA (partial): TGCAGTGCTAGAGTCATCAGCGGGAGGCGCACAGATACG. This codes for CSARVISGRRTDT. The entire CDR3 is CSARVISGRRTDTQYF.

Details on this clone: The CDR3 end lies 3 residues beyond the end of the read and is filled in from the germline J gene. This sequence joins TRBV28 and TRBJ1-6, with 8 bases identical to TRBD1. Germline V lookup: CDR1 MDHEN, CDR2 SYDVKM. With 3 bases clipped from V and 6 bases from J, the junction kept 10 bases outside the gene matches. The CDR3 length is 17 residues. CDR3 amino acids: CASSFRTGQFANSPLHF. CDR3 DNA, as far as it was read: TGTGCCAGCAGTTTTAGGACAGGGCAATTTGCTAATTCACCC.

Details on this clone: The CDR3 end is not reached by the read, which stops 3 residues before it; the germline J gene fills it in. The sample contains more than one DNA sequence encoding this CDR3. The genes are TRBV2 and TRBJ1-2; 8 positions agree with TRBD1. The CDR3 extends over 14 amino acids. From germline, CDR1 is SNHLY and CDR2 FYNNEI. CDR3 sequence: CASSLPGQGPGYTF. The covered CDR3 bases are TGTGCCAGCAGTCTACCAGGACAGGGCCCAGGA. Full variable domain (rest looked up from reference TRBV2 and TRBJ1-2): EPEVTQTPSHQVTQMGQEVILRCVPISNHLYFYWYRQILGQKVEFLVSFYNNEISEKSEIFDDQFSVERPDGSNFTLKIRSTKLEDSAMYFCASSLPGQGPGYTFGSGTRLTVV.

In the case of this clone: Read data end 3 residues before the CDR3 end; the end is taken from the germline J gene. The rearrangement joins TRBV18 to TRBJ2-1; 10 positions agree with TRBD1. The germline CDR1 and CDR2 sequences are KGHSH and LQKENI. CDR3 length: 16 residues. Trimming took 3 bases from V and 9 from J; bases not matched to a gene: 11. The CDR3: CASSPRTGGGIGEQFF. CDR3 DNA, as far as it was read: TGTGCCAGCTCACCTAGGACAGGGGGAGGAATAGGTGAG.

Notes on this clone: The read finishes 3 residues shy of the CDR3 end, and the germline J gene is used to complete it. The chain recombines TRBV7-9 with TRBJ1-2; D not resolved. CDR3 length: 15 residues. In germline, CDR1 is SEHNR, CDR2 FQNEAQ (reference sequence). CDR3 DNA (partial): TGTGCCAGCAGCTCTCGCGGTAGCTCCTACAATGAC. This codes for CASSSRGSSYND. The complete CDR3 sequence is CASSSRGSSYNDYTF.

As regards this clone: The CDR3 end falls 3 residues outside the read, so it is completed with the germline J gene. The chain couples TRBV7-3 to TRBJ1-2, with a tentative D call TRBD1 (5 bases). Germline CDR1 is SGHTA and CDR2 is FQGTGA. This CDR3 comprises 14 residues. CDR3 DNA (partial): TGTGCCAGCAGACTTACTAACCAGGGCAGCGAC. Amino acid sequence: CASRLTNQGSD. The whole CDR3 is CASRLTNQGSDYTF.

In regard to this clone: The missing CDR3 end, 3 residues past where the read stops, is filled in from the germline J gene. This chain uses TRBV5-1 with TRBJ2-1; 9 bases map to TRBD1. The J segment lost 8 bases and the V segment lost 7 bases, leaving 10 bases of the junction unmatched. The CDR3 consists of 14 residues. CDR1 is SGHRS and CDR2 is YFSETQ in the germline V gene. CDR3 amino acids: CASCPGTGRDEQFF. The part of the CDR3 DNA that was read is TGCGCCAGCTGCCCCGGGACAGGGCGCGATGAG.

Concerning this clone: The DNA ends 3 residues before the CDR3 does, and the rest of the CDR3 is filled in from the germline J gene. V is TRBV19 and J is TRBJ2-5; no clear D. There are 14 residues in the CDR3. Germline values: CDR1 LNHDA, CDR2 SQIVND (reference sequence). Trimming pared 2 bases from V and 0 bases from J, leaving 7 bases between. The CDR3 bases that were read are TGTGCCAGTAGTATACAACTGTACCAAGAGACC. The encoded protein is CASSIQLYQET. The full CDR3 protein is CASSIQLYQETQYF.

Notes on this clone: The read terminates 3 residues before the CDR3 end, so the remaining end is supplied by the germline J gene. The rearrangement links TRBV12-5 to TRBJ1-2; D might be TRBD1 (6 bases). The CDR3 sequence is 14 residues long. Trimming cost V 5 bases and J 4 bases, with 14 bases left between them. Looked up from germline, CDR1 is LGHNT and CDR2 is FRNRAP. CDR3 DNA, as far as it was read: TGTGCTAGTGGTCCCGGACAGCCTATCTATGGC. It translates to CASGPGQPIYG. The full CDR3 reads CASGPGQPIYGYTF.

For this clone: The CDR3 goes on 3 residues after the read ends, and that part is filled in from the germline J gene. This chain connects TRBV19 to TRBJ1-2, with 8 bases aligning to TRBD1. CDR1 and CDR2 (germline): LNHDA, SQIVND (reference sequence). The CDR3 runs to 14 residues. The CDR3 DNA, read in part, is TGTGCCAGTAGTCCCCGGACAGGGAGACAAGGC. Translation: CASSPRTGRQG. In full, the CDR3 is CASSPRTGRQGYTF.

Comments on this clone: The read finishes 3 residues shy of the CDR3 end, and the germline J gene is used to complete it. The chain couples TRBV19 to TRBJ2-1; 10 bases agree with TRBD2. Germline CDR1 LNHDA, CDR2 SQIVND (reference sequence). The CDR3 has 16 amino acids. Losses at the gene ends were 1 base for V and 8 bases for J; bases not matched to a gene: 8. Here the CDR3 reads CASSIGAGGPIDEQFF. Incomplete CDR3 DNA: TGTGCCAGTAGTATAGGAGCGGGAGGGCCAATAGATGAG.